The sequence of this T cell receptor (beta chain) was determined in a study of CD8 T cells in Susac syndrome. General study points: The study conceded that its TCR sequencing and HLA analysis involved relatively few individuals.

CD8+ and CD4+ blood T cells underwent TCR beta sequencing. While serving as controls, healthy donors were matched for age and sex. Reverse transcription used about 0.45 to 1 ug RNA and random hexamers. Coverage of TCR beta CDR3 amplification by immunoSEQ multiplex PCR extended to 54 Vbeta and 13 Jbeta. TCRdb fed the immunoSEQ multiplex PCR reads into MiXCR, producing one record per CDR3 protein. The table lists 150,000 to 200,000 distinct CDR3 sequences, around 92% of them singletons, with approximately 0.082% in the top ten. CDR1 is WSHSY and CDR2 is SAAADI in the germline V gene. Trimming shortened V by 4 bases and J by 3 bases, and 12 bases separated the two germline ends. The length of the CDR3 is 14 residues. As regards this clonotype: The antigen is undetermined.

Sequencing was carried out using CD4+ T cells from PBMCs. This chain joins TRBV10-2 and TRBJ1-1; D remains unclear. The clonotype was recovered from a human donor in good health. CDR3 DNA: TGCGCCAGCAGTGGGGGTTCGTTGGACACTGAAGCTTTCTTT. Translating it yields CASSGGSLDTEAFF.